A selection of T cell receptor beta chains follows, all from one sample in a study of T cells in Graves' hyperthyroidism and ophthalmopathy. TCRdb reprocessed the multiplex PCR reads via MiXCR and lists one record per CDR3 protein. The sample includes about 360,000 distinct CDR3 sequences, less than 20% of them seen just once. Sequenced: blood. These TCRs come from a woman between 18 and 29 years old with Graves' hyperthyroidism that later progressed to Graves' ophthalmopathy. The CDR3 runs from the conserved cysteine through the conserved F or W. The D gene is left open where the match is weak. The size of a clone is reported for some rows only, either as once, few or many, or as a class for expanded clones.

>many|TRBJ2-1|TRBV11-2|TRBD1
CASSLVGTGGNNEQFF
TGTGCCAGCAGCTTAGTCGGGACAGGGGGAAACAATGAGCAGTTCTTC
>.|TRBJ2-1|TRBV20-1|.
CSARRSNEQFF
TGCAGTGCTAGAAGGAGCAATGAGCAGTTCTTC
>.|TRBJ2-1|TRBV5-4|TRBD2
CASSSRTRLAVEQFF
TGTGCCAGCAGCTCTCGGACACGACTAGCGGTTGAGCAGTTCTTC
>many|TRBJ2-1|TRBV5-1|.
CASSLKGPVTYNEQFF
TGCGCCAGCAGCTTGAAGGGACCCGTCACCTACAATGAGCAGTTCTTC
>.|TRBJ1-2|TRBV7-9|.
CASSSVGHGYTF
TGTGCCAGCAGTTCCGTCGGCCATGGCTACACCTTC
>many|TRBJ2-1|TRBV2|TRBD2
CASRQPRETSSSYNEQFF
TGTGCCAGCCGACAGCCTCGCGAGACTAGCAGCTCCTACAATGAGCAGTTCTTC
>.|TRBJ2-3|TRBV27|TRBD1
CASGRTGVGTDTQYF
TGTGCCAGCGGCCGTACAGGGGTCGGCACAGATACGCAGTATTTT
>many|TRBJ1-3|TRBV2|TRBD1
CASRDRGIIGNTIYF
TGTGCCAGCAGAGACAGGGGGATCATTGGAAACACCATATATTTT
>.|TRBJ2-1|TRBV5-1|TRBD2
CASGLAGYYNEQFF
TGCGCCAGCGGGCTAGCGGGATATTACAATGAGCAGTTCTTC
>many|TRBJ2-5|TRBV27|.
CASSLFPFRQGRGETQYF
TGTGCCAGCAGTTTATTCCCTTTTCGGCAGGGAAGGGGAGAGACCCAGTACTTC
>many|TRBJ2-7|TRBV7-9|.
CASSLRGKHYEQYF
TGTGCCAGCAGCTTAAGAGGCAAACATTACGAGCAGTACTTC
>.|TRBJ2-2|TRBV20-1|.
CSAVEQIGTGELFF
TGCAGTGCGGTAGAACAGATTGGCACCGGGGAGCTGTTTTTT
>.|TRBJ2-7|TRBV4-2|.
CASSPDLGDYEQYF
TGTGCCAGCAGCCCGGACTTGGGAGACTACGAGCAGTACTTC
>many|TRBJ2-7|TRBV18|.
CASSPEGGLAYEQYF
TGTGCCAGCTCACCGGAGGGGGGTCTTGCCTACGAGCAGTACTTC
>many|TRBJ2-3|TRBV10-3|.
CAISESKRSSPADTQYF
TGTGCCATCAGTGAGTCCAAGCGGAGTTCCCCCGCAGATACGCAGTATTTT
>few|TRBJ2-2|TRBV4-1|TRBD1
CASRRQGVGTGELFF
TGCGCCAGCCGTCGACAGGGGGTCGGAACCGGGGAGCTGTTTTTT
>.|TRBJ2-5|TRBV6-2/TRBV6-3|.
CASSYERETQYF
TGTGCCAGCAGTTACGAGAGAGAGACCCAGTACTTC
>many|TRBJ2-2|TRBV27|.
CASSAGRRSNTGELFF
TGTGCCAGCAGCGCAGGACGACGGTCGAACACCGGGGAGCTGTTTTTT
>many|TRBJ1-1|TRBV29-1|.
CSVEKTTANTEAFF
TGCAGCGTTGAAAAGACAACGGCGAACACTGAAGCTTTCTTT
>.|TRBJ2-7|TRBV6-1|.
CASSGGEGSYEQYF
TGTGCCAGCAGCGGGGGAGAGGGATCCTACGAGCAGTACTTC
>.|TRBJ2-7|TRBV11-2|TRBD2
CASSFGLAGGPGSLYEQYF
TGTGCCAGCAGCTTCGGACTAGCGGGAGGGCCCGGGTCTCTCTACGAGCAGTACTTC
>many|TRBJ1-2|TRBV24-1|TRBD1
CATSASAGGAKGYTF
TGTGCCACCAGTGCCTCGGCAGGGGGCGCGAAGGGCTACACCTTC
>many|TRBJ2-7|TRBV19|TRBD2
CASSMVGTSVAGEQYF
TGTGCCAGTAGTATGGTGGGGACTAGCGTCGCGGGGGAGCAGTACTTC
>.|TRBJ2-7|TRBV6-1|TRBD2
CASSHQEAGGEQYF
TGTGCCAGCAGTCATCAAGAAGCGGGAGGGGAGCAGTACTTC
>many|TRBJ2-3|TRBV20-1|TRBD2
CSARQAGVTDTQYF
TGCAGTGCTAGACAGGCGGGAGTTACAGATACGCAGTATTTT
>many|TRBJ2-1|TRBV27|.
CASSSRSVGSYNEQFF
TGTGCCAGCAGCTCACGGAGTGTGGGCTCCTACAATGAGCAGTTCTTC
>.|TRBJ1-2|TRBV27|TRBD1
CASSLRGTGVGYTF
TGTGCCAGCAGTTTAAGGGGGACAGGGGTTGGCTACACCTTC
>many|TRBJ1-2|TRBV12-3/TRBV12-4|.
CASRTGRGYTF
TGTGCCAGCAGAACAGGGCGGGGCTACACCTTC
>many|TRBJ2-3|TRBV2|.
CARSTGLSTDTQYF
TGTGCCAGGAGTACGGGCCTCAGCACAGATACGCAGTATTTT
>.|TRBJ2-7|TRBV28|TRBD2
CASGSGGLTRYNYEQYF
TGTGCCAGCGGGTCGGGAGGCCTGACTCGGTATAACTACGAGCAGTACTTC
>few|TRBJ2-7|TRBV4-1|TRBD2
CASRPPGGYEQYF
TGCGCCAGCAGGCCCCCCGGGGGGTACGAGCAGTACTTC
>many|TRBJ2-5|TRBV10-1|TRBD2
CASSGTSGSKERETQYF
TGCGCCAGCAGCGGGACTAGCGGGAGTAAGGAGCGGGAGACCCAGTACTTC
>many|TRBJ2-3|TRBV12-3/TRBV12-4|.
CASSLQETDTQYF
TGTGCCAGCAGCCTCCAGGAAACGGATACGCAGTATTTT
>many|TRBJ1-1|TRBV30|.
CAWRNGGYGVEAFF
TGTGCCTGGAGGAACGGGGGCTACGGGGTTGAAGCTTTCTTT
>few|TRBJ2-1|TRBV2|.
CASSGPGREQFF
TGTGCCAGCTCTGGGCCGGGACGCGAGCAGTTCTTC
>few|TRBJ2-1|TRBV2|TRBD2
CASSEEREGSYNEQFF
TGTGCCAGCAGTGAAGAGCGGGAGGGGTCCTACAATGAGCAGTTCTTC
>many|TRBJ2-1|TRBV11-1|.
CASSVDISYNEQFF
TGTGCCAGCAGCGTGGACATATCCTACAATGAGCAGTTCTTC